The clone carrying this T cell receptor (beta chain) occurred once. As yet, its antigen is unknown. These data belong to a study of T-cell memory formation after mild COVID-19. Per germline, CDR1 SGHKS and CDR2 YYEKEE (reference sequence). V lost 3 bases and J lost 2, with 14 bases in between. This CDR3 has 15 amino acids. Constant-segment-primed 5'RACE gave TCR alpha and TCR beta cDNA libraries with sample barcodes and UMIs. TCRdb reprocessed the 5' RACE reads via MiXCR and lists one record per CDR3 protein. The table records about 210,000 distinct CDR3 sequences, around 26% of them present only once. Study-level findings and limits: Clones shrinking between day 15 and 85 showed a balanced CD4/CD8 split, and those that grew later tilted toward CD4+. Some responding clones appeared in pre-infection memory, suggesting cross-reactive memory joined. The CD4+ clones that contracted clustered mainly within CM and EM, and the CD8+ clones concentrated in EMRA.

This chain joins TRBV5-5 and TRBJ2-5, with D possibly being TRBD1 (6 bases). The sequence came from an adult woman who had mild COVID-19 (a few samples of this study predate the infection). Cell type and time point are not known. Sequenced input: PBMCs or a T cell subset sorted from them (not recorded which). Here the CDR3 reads CASSYTGQYQETQYF. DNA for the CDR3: TGTGCCAGCAGCTATACCGGACAGTATCAAGAGACCCAGTACTTC.